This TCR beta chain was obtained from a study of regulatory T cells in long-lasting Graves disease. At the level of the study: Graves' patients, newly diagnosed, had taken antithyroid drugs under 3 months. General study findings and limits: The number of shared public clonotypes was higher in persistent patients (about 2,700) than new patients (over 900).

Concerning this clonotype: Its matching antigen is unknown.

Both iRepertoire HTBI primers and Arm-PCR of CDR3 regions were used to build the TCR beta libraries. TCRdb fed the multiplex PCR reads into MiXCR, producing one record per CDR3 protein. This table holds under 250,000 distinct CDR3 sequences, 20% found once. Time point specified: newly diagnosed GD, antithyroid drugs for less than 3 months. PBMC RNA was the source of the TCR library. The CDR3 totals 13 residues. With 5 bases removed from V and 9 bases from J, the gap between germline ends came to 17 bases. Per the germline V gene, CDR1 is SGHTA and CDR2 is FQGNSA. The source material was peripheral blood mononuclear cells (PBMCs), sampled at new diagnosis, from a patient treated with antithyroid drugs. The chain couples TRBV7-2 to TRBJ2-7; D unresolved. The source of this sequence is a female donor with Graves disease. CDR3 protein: CASSPRPDFGQYF. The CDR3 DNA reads TGTGCCAGCAGCCCTAGGCCCGACTTCGGGCAGTACTTC.